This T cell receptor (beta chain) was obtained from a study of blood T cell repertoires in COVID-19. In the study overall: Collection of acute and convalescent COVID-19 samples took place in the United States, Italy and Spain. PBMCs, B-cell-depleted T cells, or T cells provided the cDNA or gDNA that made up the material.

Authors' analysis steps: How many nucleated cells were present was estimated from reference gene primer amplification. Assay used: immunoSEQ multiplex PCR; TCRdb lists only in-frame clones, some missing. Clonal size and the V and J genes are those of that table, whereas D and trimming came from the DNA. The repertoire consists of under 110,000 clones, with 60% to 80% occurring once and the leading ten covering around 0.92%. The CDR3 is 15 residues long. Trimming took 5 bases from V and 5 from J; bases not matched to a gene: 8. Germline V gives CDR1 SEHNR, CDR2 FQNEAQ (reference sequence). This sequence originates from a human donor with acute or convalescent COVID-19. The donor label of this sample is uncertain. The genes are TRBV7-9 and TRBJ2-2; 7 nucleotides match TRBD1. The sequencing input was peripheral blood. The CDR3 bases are TGTGCCAGCAGCCCCCACAGGGGTCCTACCGGGGAGCTGTTTTTT. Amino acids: CASSPHRGPTGELFF. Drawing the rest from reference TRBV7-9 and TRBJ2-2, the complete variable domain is DTGVSQNPRHKITKRGQNVTFRCDPISEHNRLYWYRQTLGQGPEFLTYFQNEAQLEKSRLLSDRFSAERPKGSFSTLEIQRTEQGDSAMYLCASSPHRGPTGELFFGEGSRLTVL.